The 3 T cell receptor beta chains below all came from one sample that was sequenced in a study of radiation and T cells in renal cell carcinoma. Time point described: blood 2 weeks post-SBRT. Treatment in this sample: 15 Gy SBRT to primary tumor, nephrectomy 4 weeks later. Clones were sequenced by immunoSEQ multiplex PCR, and TCRdb holds only the in-frame ones, with some missing. Of some 75,000 clones in the sample, about 80% were seen once. Sequences were derived from blood, sampled from a patient whose treatment included radiotherapy and nephrectomy. All receptors derive from a man aged 60 to 69 with renal cell carcinoma.

A single count supports this clone. The genes are TRBV19 and TRBJ2-7, with D perhaps TRBD1 (5 bases). Germline V lookup: CDR1 LNHDA, CDR2 SQIVND (reference sequence). The CDR3 is made up of 14 amino acids. Trimming pared 4 bases from V and 2 bases from J, leaving 12 bases between. The CDR3 loop reads CASSNGHYTYEQYF. The CDR3 DNA reads as TGTGCCAGTAGTAACGGACACTACACCTACGAGCAGTACTTC.

This rearrangement joins TRBV6-5 to TRBJ2-7; the D call may be TRBD1 or TRBD2 (5 bases each). The CDR3 loop spans 14 amino acids. CDR1 is MNHEY, CDR2 SVGAGI, per germline. With 7 bases removed from V and 5 bases from J, the gap between germline ends came to 18 bases. The CDR3 DNA reads TGTGCCAGCATGGAACCGGGGCTTTACGACGAGCAGTACTTC. Translated, it gives CASMEPGLYDEQYF.

The chain uses TRBV28 and TRBJ2-1; the D gene is possibly TRBD2 (6 bases). Trimming cost V 6 bases and J 10 bases, with 10 bases left between them. This CDR3 comprises 11 residues. Germline V CDR1 and CDR2: MDHEN, SYDVKM. In nucleotides, the CDR3 is TGTGCCAGCAGCCGCCGGGGGGAGCAGTTCTTC. Its translation is CASSRRGEQFF.